This T cell receptor (beta chain) comes out of a study of early T cells in non-severe SARS-CoV-2 infection (dated by TCRdb to the early 2020s). Some background on the complete study: Because TCR sequencing relied on bulk RNA taken from unsorted whole blood, pairing of alpha and beta chains was not possible. General conclusions and limits of the study: VDJdb matching was skewed toward anti-spike CD8 responses and likely underestimated virus-specific expansions by missing private and CD4 specificities.

The germline V gene (reference sequence) gives CDR1 as LGHDT and CDR2 as YNNKEL. The CDR3 runs 14 residues from the cysteine to the phenylalanine. The CDR3 DNA has 42 bases and is translated from base 1. Unmatched junction bases come to 3, with V trimmed by 1 base and J by 3 bases. A case-control design nested within a healthcare worker cohort in London, UK, was used, with weekly nasopharyngeal swab PCR tests and blood sampling performed. Healthcare workers were recruited during the week of the UK lockdown, between 23 and 31 March 2020, and followed weekly for up to roughly 15 weeks. Regarding this clonotype: Its antigen specificity is not known. Within one base of it there is no much larger clone, and no base qualities were kept.

Library preparation employed 5' RACE. Data came from a NextSeq 500. To correct for sequencing error and PCR bias, the TCR library protocol tagged individual cDNA molecules with unique molecular identifiers. Both TCR alpha and beta chains were sequenced, and tight co-correlation was observed between alpha and beta sequence abundances in each sample. In the original analysis: Decombinator V4 was used to annotate TCR sequences for V gene, J gene and CDR3. TCRs were defined as expanded if a significant change between any two time points was detected under a Poisson model with p below 0.0001. TCR abundances were normalised to the total number of TCRs sequenced per sample and expressed as counts per million. MAIT TCRs were defined by TRAV1-2 paired with TRAJ12, TRAJ20 or TRAJ33, and iNKT TCRs by TRAV10 paired with TRAJ18. A search of VDJdb, accessed on 1 November 2021, was run for TCRs annotated to CMV, EBV and SARS-CoV-2, with TCRs annotated for multiple antigens excluded. The public reads were quality trimmed at Q25 with fastp and then assembled into clones with MiXCR by TCRdb, keeping productive beta chains. Rows are unified per CDR3 protein, each entry keeping the most common DNA and genes. The V and J calls reflect TCRdb's pipeline rather than the authors' work. The sample table holds tens of thousands of distinct CDR3 sequences, of which around an eighth were seen once. 2.7% of the sample is taken by the ten largest.

This TCR came from an adult who was a healthcare worker with PCR-confirmed SARS-CoV-2 infection or an uninfected control (not recorded which). The chain was built from TRBV3-1 and TRBJ2-7; a stretch of 7 junction bases matches TRBD1. This specimen was whole blood, taken at baseline. The sequenced DNA is TGTGCCAGCAGCCAAGGACAGGGTGTCTACGAGCAGTACTTC. Translated, it reads CASSQGQGVYEQYF.